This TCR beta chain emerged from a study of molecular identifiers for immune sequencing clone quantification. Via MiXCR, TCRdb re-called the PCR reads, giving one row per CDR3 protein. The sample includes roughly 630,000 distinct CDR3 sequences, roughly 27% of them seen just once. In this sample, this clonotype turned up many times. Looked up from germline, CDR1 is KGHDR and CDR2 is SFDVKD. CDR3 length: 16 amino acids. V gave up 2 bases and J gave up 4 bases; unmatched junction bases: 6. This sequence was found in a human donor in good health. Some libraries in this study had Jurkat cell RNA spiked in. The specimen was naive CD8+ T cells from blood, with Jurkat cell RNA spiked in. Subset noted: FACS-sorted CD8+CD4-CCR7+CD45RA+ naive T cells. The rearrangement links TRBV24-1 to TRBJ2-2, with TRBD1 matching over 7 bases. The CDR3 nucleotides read TGTGCCACCAGTGATTCCGACAGGGTGGCCACCGGGGAGCTGTTTTTT. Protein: CATSDSDRVATGELFF.